One T cell receptor (beta chain) is described in this entry. This sample is part of a study of blood T cell repertoires in COVID-19. The repertoire was sequenced with immunoSEQ multiplex PCR; TCRdb's copy has only in-frame clones and lacks some. The sample shows fewer than 90,000 clones, around three quarters of them seen only once. The V end lost 8 bases, the J end lost 7 bases, and 14 bases lay between the germline ends. Germline loops: CDR1 ENHRY, CDR2 SYGVKD. This CDR3 contains 13 residues. The TCR comes from a woman between 45 and 60 years old with acute or convalescent COVID-19. V and J are TRBV10-3 and TRBJ2-2; D perhaps matches TRBD2 (6 bases). The sample comprised peripheral blood. As DNA, the CDR3 is TGTGCCATCTTCTCGGGGGTTGGCGGGGAGCTGTTTTTT. This codes for CAIFSGVGGELFF.